A selection of T cell receptor beta chains follows, all from one sample in a study of blood T cell repertoires in COVID-19. TCRdb keeps only in-frame clones here, not all; method: immunoSEQ multiplex PCR. The sample has 330,000 or so clones, 87% seen once. Sequenced material: PBMCs or T cells enriched from blood (not recorded which). These receptors were taken from a woman aged 30 to 39 who had recovered from COVID-19. The conserved cysteine and the conserved F or W are not part of the CDR3 here. Each record gives: J gene, D gene, V gene, CDR3 protein. The D gene is left open where the match is weak.

>TRBJ2-7|-|TRBV5-4
ASSPGGTYEQY
>TRBJ1-1|-|TRBV7-3
ASSLIGQGIAEAF
>TRBJ1-6|TRBD1|TRBV27
ASSPGTGGSPLH
>TRBJ2-7|-|TRBV29-1
SVTQQGNGKQY
>TRBJ2-7|TRBD1|TRBV18
ASSPRGGSSYEQY
>TRBJ2-5|-|TRBV30
AWSPWRKHQETQY
>TRBJ2-7|-|TRBV7-2
ASSLGRGTYEQY
>TRBJ2-7|TRBD2|TRBV19
ASSPGGYEQY
>TRBJ2-5|-|TRBV7-9
ASSSPVGRETQY
>TRBJ2-1|TRBD2|TRBV19
ASRDIGTSASSYNEQF
>TRBJ2-7|-|TRBV28
ASSPESKREQY
>TRBJ1-5|-|TRBV5-1
ASSKQGGRDQPQH
>TRBJ1-1|-|TRBV19
ASSIVAGVYLMNTEAF
>TRBJ2-1|-|TRBV7-2
ASSLVSGEQF
>TRBJ1-2|-|TRBV4-2
ASSRGQGSDGYT
>TRBJ2-7|-|TRBV9
ASSPSRTSITYEQY
>TRBJ1-3|-|TRBV5-6
ASSLGGISGNTIY
>TRBJ2-4|-|TRBV5-4
ASSPGGLAKNIQY
>TRBJ2-2|TRBD1|TRBV5-1
ASSLGQGEWNTGELF
>TRBJ1-5|-|TRBV5-6
ASSQGRLDQPQH
>TRBJ2-7|TRBD1|TRBV4-1
ASSQRDSGNEQY
>TRBJ2-5|TRBD2|TRBV30
AQGLAGAETQY
>TRBJ1-1|TRBD1|TRBV7-6
ASSQGQGMVNTEAF
>TRBJ2-1|TRBD2|TRBV5-1
ASSRSSGTSKNEQF
>TRBJ2-3|-|TRBV7-6
ASSSRQGGRKGDTQY
>TRBJ1-1|-|TRBV5-8
ASSLNQWTRMNTEAF
>TRBJ1-5|TRBD1|TRBV5-1
ASSTGQGDQPQH
>TRBJ1-1|-|TRBV12-5
ASGLVLGGYNENTEAF
>TRBJ1-6|-|TRBV27
ASSFNRAAPLH
>TRBJ2-7|TRBD2|TRBV27
ASSLKTSGRDEQY
>TRBJ1-5|-|TRBV29-1
SVLERLDQPQH
>TRBJ2-7|TRBD2|TRBV27
ASSTTGGSYEQY
>TRBJ1-5|TRBD1|TRBV10-3
AISETGDFSNQPQH
>TRBJ1-6|-|TRBV7-8
ASSSGRGLNNSPLH
>TRBJ2-7|TRBD2|TRBV6-1
ASSVPLAGGTPYEQY
>TRBJ2-1|TRBD2|TRBV6-4
ASSVLAGGIYEQF
>TRBJ2-1|-|TRBV29-1
SVEVDRGREQF
>TRBJ2-2|-|TRBV18
ASSPPNRATGELF
>TRBJ2-5|-|TRBV9
ASSVASSGHQETQY
>TRBJ1-1|-|TRBV19
ASSILGARGQRDTEAF
>TRBJ2-7|TRBD1|TRBV4-2
ASSQEWAGGGEQY
>TRBJ1-2|-|TRBV10-1
ASSESGSYGYT
>TRBJ2-7|TRBD2|TRBV6-5
ASSYAGLAIYEQY
>TRBJ1-1|-|TRBV9
ASSPTAQGRTEAF
>TRBJ2-5|-|TRBV7-2
ASSSRLTQETQY
>TRBJ2-3|-|TRBV12-3/TRBV12-4
ASSPGMDTQY